One sample yielded the 32 T cell receptor beta chains listed below, sequenced in a study of CD8 T cells in ankylosing spondylitis. TCRdb reprocessed the 5' RACE reads with MiXCR, giving one entry per CDR3 protein. Here the sample spans 250,000 to 350,000 distinct CDR3 sequences, 15% to 20% being singletons. Material for sequencing was blood, either unsorted or a sorted T cell fraction (not recorded which). These receptors were taken from a male donor with ankylosing spondylitis or in good health (not recorded which).

Only a few counts were recorded for this clonotype. The chain joins TRBV2 to TRBJ2-3; 10 bases fit TRBD1. The CDR3 has 14 amino acids. The V and J ends lost 3 bases and 7 bases, in that order; junction bases with no gene match: 4. Per the germline V gene, CDR1 is SNHLY and CDR2 is FYNNEI. The CDR3 is CASSEQTGGNTQYF. In nucleotides, the CDR3 is TGTGCCAGCAGTGAGCAGACAGGGGGCAATACGCAGTATTTT.

Written as DNA, the CDR3 is TGTGCCAGCAGTGGGCTAGCGGGGGGGGTAGCCAAAAACATTCAGTACTTC. It is translated as CASSGLAGGVAKNIQYF. V gene TRBV2 combines with J gene TRBJ2-4, with TRBD2 matching 12 bases. V lost 4 bases and J lost 0; bases outside the gene matches: 4. Germline lookup yields CDR1 SNHLY and CDR2 FYNNEI. The CDR3 is 17 residues long.

At least ten counts were recorded for this clonotype. The rearrangement links TRBV15 to TRBJ2-1; 10 positions match TRBD2. Germline loops: CDR1 LNHNV, CDR2 YYDKDF (reference sequence). The ends lost 7 bases at V and 3 bases at J; junction bases unmatched: 6. The length of the CDR3 is 15 residues. CDR3 nucleotide sequence: TGTGCCACCAAGATAGCGGGGGGCCTCTACAATGAGCAGTTCTTC. This encodes CATKIAGGLYNEQFF. The whole variable domain, remainder taken from reference TRBV15 and TRBJ2-1, is DAMVIQNPRYQVTQFGKPVTLSCSQTLNHNVMYWYQQKSSQAPKLLFHYYDKDFNNEADTPDNFQSRRPNTSFCFLDIRSPGLGDTAMYLCATKIAGGLYNEQFFGPGTRLTVL.

The genes are TRBV7-9 and TRBJ2-7, with D tentatively TRBD1 (5 bases). Germline V gene lookup returns CDR1 SEHNR and CDR2 FQNEAQ (reference sequence). CDR3 length: 11 residues. Trimming pared 5 bases from V and 4 bases from J, leaving 6 bases between. The CDR3 here is CASSKGYEQYV. The CDR3 region has the DNA TGTGCCAGCAGCAAGGGGTACGAGCAGTACGTC.

The chain recombines TRBV7-2 with TRBJ2-6; D gene ambiguous. From germline, CDR1 is SGHTA and CDR2 FQGNSA. The germline V and J ends were trimmed by 5 bases and 0 bases, with 8 bases remaining between them. The CDR3 sequence is 15 residues long. The CDR3 bases are TGTGCCAGCAGCCCCGGCGGCTCTGGGGCCAACGTCCTGACTTTC. Protein: CASSPGGSGANVLTF.

This clonotype was counted a few times. This chain uses TRBV12-3 or TRBV12-4 with TRBJ2-1; 9 bases are a match to TRBD1. The CDR3 consists of 15 residues. The ends lost 6 bases at V and 2 bases at J; junction bases unmatched: 5. The chain's CDR3 is CASRDRGATYNEQFF. CDR3 coding DNA: TGTGCCAGCAGGGACAGGGGCGCAACCTACAATGAGCAGTTCTTC.

This clonotype was picked up one time. This chain joins TRBV7-8 and TRBJ2-7; 8 bases align to TRBD2. The CDR3 has 12 residues. V trimming: 5 bases; J trimming: 9 bases; junction bases outside the gene matches: 6. The germline CDR1 and CDR2 sequences are SGHVS and FQNEAQ. The CDR3 region has the DNA TGTGCCAGCAGCCTGGGACTAGTGAGGCAGTACGTC. Translating it yields CASSLGLVRQYV.

This clonotype was seen only a few times. The genes are TRBV12-3 or TRBV12-4 and TRBJ1-5, with a possible D match to TRBD1 (5 bases). This CDR3 contains 14 residues. V lost 8 bases and J lost 6, with 17 bases in between. The CDR3 sequence: CASGRGGLGQPQHF. CDR3 nucleotides: TGTGCCAGCGGGAGGGGAGGGTTAGGTCAGCCCCAGCATTTT.

This clonotype was counted ten times or more. J is TRBJ1-1 and V is TRBV3-1; D is perhaps TRBD1 (5 bases). CDR1 is LGHDT, CDR2 YNNKEL, per germline (reference sequence). The V end was cut by 4 bases, the J end by 6 bases, with 12 bases between. The CDR3 is 13 amino acids. CDR3 region: CASSRSRGAEAFF. Written as DNA, the CDR3 is TGTGCCAGCAGCCGATCTAGGGGAGCTGAAGCTTTCTTT.

CDR3 amino acids: CASSLFGTNTGELFF. CDR3 nucleotide sequence: TGCGCCAGCAGCTTGTTTGGGACTAACACCGGGGAGCTGTTTTTT. This chain uses TRBV5-1 with TRBJ2-2; D perhaps matches TRBD2 (6 bases). The CDR3 is made up of 15 amino acids. Deletions cut 1 base from V and 2 bases from J, with 9 bases between. Germline V gene sequence: CDR1 SGHRS, CDR2 YFSETQ.

The V call is TRBV12-3 or TRBV12-4, the J call TRBJ2-2, with unresolved D. CDR3 size: 13 residues. The V gene lost 4 bases and the J gene lost 6 bases, with 9 bases spanning the gap. As DNA, the CDR3 is TGTGCCAGCAGTTCCGGGTGGTCCGGGGAGCTGTTTTTT. Amino acid sequence: CASSSGWSGELFF.

This clonotype came up many times. Its ends do not fully match the called genes, so a read error is possible. The chain links TRBV5-1 to TRBJ2-3; D is uncertain. The CDR3 loop spans 11 amino acids. Germline CDR1 is SGHRS and CDR2 is YFSETQ. CDR3 coding DNA: TGTGCCAGCAGTTTCACAGATACGCAGTATTTT. It codes for CASSFTDTQYF.

This clonotype was observed a few times. The J gene is TRBJ2-7, the V gene TRBV28; TRBD2 matches 9 bases. This CDR3 has 14 residues. Germline CDR1 and CDR2: MDHEN and SYDVKM. With 5 bases clipped from V and 6 bases from J, the junction kept 8 bases outside the gene matches. CDR3 loop: CASSPAGSGGEQYV. In DNA, the CDR3 is TGTGCCAGCAGTCCCGCGGGTAGCGGGGGCGAGCAGTACGTC.

The J gene is TRBJ2-2, the V gene TRBV20-1; TRBD2 is a possible D gene (7 bases). With 1 base removed from V and 0 bases from J, the gap between germline ends came to 18 bases. Germline loops: CDR1 DFQATT, CDR2 SNEGSKA (reference sequence). There are 18 residues in the CDR3. The CDR3 DNA reads TGCAGTGCTAGAGGTCAAGGGGGGGAAACAACGAACACCGGGGAGCTGTTTTTT. Translating it yields CSARGQGGETTNTGELFF.

The rearrangement uses TRBV6-5 and TRBJ2-1; no clear D gene. This CDR3 is built from 15 residues. Trimming pared 1 base from V and 6 bases from J, leaving 13 bases between. In germline, CDR1 is MNHEY, CDR2 SVGAGI. The CDR3 reads CASSYLDGSTNEQFF. CDR3 in DNA: TGTGCCAGCAGTTACTTGGACGGGTCAACCAATGAGCAGTTCTTC.

The chain uses TRBV4-2 and TRBJ1-5, with D perhaps matching TRBD1 (5 bases). This CDR3 contains 15 residues. Germline V lookup: CDR1 LGHNA, CDR2 YNFKEQ. Trimming stripped 1 base from V and 2 bases from J, with 9 bases between. The CDR3: CASSQGQGGNQPQHF. CDR3 nucleotides: TGTGCCAGCAGCCAAGGGCAGGGAGGCAATCAGCCCCAGCATTTT.

As concerns this clonotype: One end of the junction is discordant with germline, which a read error may explain. The chain combines TRBV11-2 with TRBJ2-1, with TRBD2 as a possible D gene (6 bases). Germline-derived CDR1 and CDR2 are SGHAT and FQNNGV. This CDR3 has 14 amino acids. The CDR3 spells CASSLAGAGGEQFF. The CDR3 DNA reads as TGTGCCAGCAGCTTAGCGGGAGCAGGCGGTGAGCAGTTCTTT.

This clonotype was counted ten times or more. The chain joins TRBV5-1 to TRBJ2-2; perhaps TRBD2 as D (6 bases). With 7 bases removed from V and 4 bases from J, the gap between germline ends came to 14 bases. This CDR3 has 14 amino acids. Germline V lookup: CDR1 SGHRS, CDR2 YFSETQ. The CDR3 DNA reads as TGCGCCAGCGGACGGGAGAAGGTCACCGGGGAGCTGTTTTTT. Translating gives CASGREKVTGELFF.

The rearrangement joins TRBV5-1 to TRBJ1-6, with D uncertain. With 0 bases removed from V and 7 bases from J, the gap between germline ends came to 8 bases. The CDR3 is 14 residues long. Germline CDR1 is SGHRS and CDR2 is YFSETQ. The CDR3 here is CASSLDSTNSPLHF. In DNA, the CDR3 is TGCGCCAGCAGCTTGGACAGCACGAATTCACCCCTCCACTTT. Drawing the rest from reference TRBV5-1 and TRBJ1-6, the complete variable domain is KAGVTQTPRYLIKTRGQQVTLSCSPISGHRSVSWYQQTPGQGLQFLFEYFSETQRNKGNFPGRFSGRQFSNSRSEMNVSTLELGDSALYLCASSLDSTNSPLHFGNGTRLTVT.

The chain carries TRBV9 and TRBJ2-3; D remains unclear. The CDR3 has 14 amino acids. V was pared by 0 bases and J by 2 bases, with 7 bases between. CDR1 is SGDLS, CDR2 YYNGEE, per germline. The DNA of the CDR3 is TGTGCCAGCAGCGTAGGTGAAGTCACAGATACGCAGTATTTT. This codes for CASSVGEVTDTQYF. The variable domain in full, with the rest retrieved from reference TRBV9 and TRBJ2-3, is DSGVTQTPKHLITATGQRVTLRCSPRSGDLSVYWYQQSLDQGLQFLIQYYNGEERAKGNILERFSAQQFPDLHSELNLSSLELGDSALYFCASSVGEVTDTQYFGPGTRLTVL.

This chain links TRBV28 with TRBJ1-5; D gene uncertain. This CDR3 is built from 12 residues. Trimming took off 5 bases at V and 9 bases at J, with 11 bases between the two ends. Looked up from germline, CDR1 is MDHEN and CDR2 is SYDVKM. CDR3 region: CASSPSRGPQHF. The CDR3 DNA follows: TGTGCCAGCAGTCCGTCGCGGGGGCCCCAGCATTTT.

This clonotype was counted a few times. The chain carries TRBV24-1 and TRBJ2-1; D is perhaps TRBD1 or TRBD2 (5 bases each). Trimming removed 4 bases at V and 8 bases at J, with 14 bases between. Per germline, CDR1 KGHDR and CDR2 SFDVKD. There are 14 residues in the CDR3. Here the CDR3 DNA reads TGTGCCACCAGTGACCCGGGGCAGCATTATGAGCAGTTCTTC. It yields the protein CATSDPGQHYEQFF.

The V and J genes are TRBV5-1 and TRBJ2-3, with no clear D. The CDR3 covers 13 residues. V was clipped by 0 bases and J by 4 bases, with 6 bases between them. Germline V lookup: CDR1 SGHRS, CDR2 YFSETQ. CDR3 DNA sequence: TGCGCCAGCAGCTTGGACGCGGCAGATACGCAGTATTTT. Its protein product is CASSLDAADTQYF.

This clonotype has just one count. V and J are TRBV6-8 and TRBJ1-5, with a tentative D call TRBD1 (5 bases). The germline CDR1 and CDR2 sequences are MNHGY and SAAAGT. V was shortened by 6 bases and J by 7 bases, with 19 bases between the two germline ends. This CDR3 region has 15 residues. This chain's CDR3 is CASSVGRGEGQPQHF. DNA for the CDR3: TGTGCCAGCAGCGTAGGGCGAGGGGAGGGACAGCCCCAGCATTTT.

This rearrangement joins TRBV7-9 to TRBJ2-2; D gene uncertain. V was pared by 3 bases and J by 8 bases, with 10 bases between. The CDR3 runs 13 residues. CDR1 is SEHNR and CDR2 is FQNEAQ in the germline V gene (reference sequence). CDR3 bases: TGTGCCAGCAGCTTCGAAGGCAGGGGGGAGCTGTTTTTT. Residues: CASSFEGRGELFF. The entire variable domain, with the rest obtained from reference TRBV7-9 and TRBJ2-2, is as follows: DTGVSQNPRHKITKRGQNVTFRCDPISEHNRLYWYRQTLGQGPEFLTYFQNEAQLEKSRLLSDRFSAERPKGSFSTLEIQRTEQGDSAMYLCASSFEGRGELFFGEGSRLTVL.

This clonotype appeared a few times. The rearrangement uses TRBV5-6 and TRBJ1-3, with D unclear. Trimming removed 1 base from V and 3 bases from J, with 8 bases in between. Germline lookup yields CDR1 SGHDT and CDR2 YYEEEE. The CDR3 contains 14 residues. CDR3 residues: CASSLWPFGNTIYF. Here the CDR3 DNA reads TGTGCCAGCAGCTTGTGGCCCTTTGGAAACACCATATATTTT.

The table lists this clonotype with many counts. V usage is TRBV10-3 and J usage is TRBJ2-1; D gene ambiguous. V was pared by 3 bases and J by 7 bases, with 7 bases between. Germline values: CDR1 ENHRY, CDR2 SYGVKD. The CDR3 is 12 residues long. The CDR3 reads CAISEGFNEQFF. The DNA for the CDR3 is TGTGCCATCAGTGAAGGGTTTAATGAGCAGTTCTTC.

The table lists this clonotype with a few counts. This chain links TRBV24-1 with TRBJ2-3; no clear D. The V end lost 4 bases, the J end lost 4 bases, and 11 bases lay between the germline ends. Germline V lookup: CDR1 KGHDR, CDR2 SFDVKD. The CDR3 loop spans 14 amino acids. CDR3 coding DNA: TGTGCCACCAGTGAGTCTGGATGGGCAGATACGCAGTATTTT. It specifies CATSESGWADTQYF.

The chain combines TRBV20-1 with TRBJ2-3; possibly TRBD1 or TRBD2 for D (5 bases each). CDR1 and CDR2 from the germline V gene are DFQATT and SNEGSKA (reference sequence). V was clipped by 0 bases and J by 2 bases, with 12 bases between them. The CDR3 extends over 15 amino acids. The chain's CDR3 is CSAREGTTTTDTQYF. The CDR3 region has the DNA TGCAGTGCTAGAGAGGGGACGACAACCACAGATACGCAGTATTTT.

This clonotype was detected only a few times. The rearrangement uses TRBV24-1 and TRBJ2-2, with D possibly matching TRBD1 (6 bases). Germline V CDR1 and CDR2: KGHDR, SFDVKD. The CDR3 totals 15 residues. V gave up 3 bases and J gave up 1 base, with 8 bases separating them. CDR3 sequence (DNA): TGTGCCACCAGTGATCTCAGGGGGAACACCGGGGAGCTGTTTTTT. It is translated as CATSDLRGNTGELFF.

This clonotype has a count of ten or more. The rearrangement uses TRBV29-1 and TRBJ2-1; D is possibly TRBD1 or TRBD2 (5 bases each). Germline loops: CDR1 SQVTM, CDR2 ANQGSEA. The CDR3 totals 13 residues. With 4 bases removed from V and 2 bases from J, the gap between germline ends came to 9 bases. This CDR3 is CSVGDGAYNEQFF. CDR3 in DNA: TGCAGCGTTGGGGACGGTGCCTACAATGAGCAGTTCTTC.

The V call is TRBV7-2, the J call TRBJ2-3; a weak D match, TRBD1 (6 bases). CDR1 and CDR2 from the germline V gene are SGHTA and FQGNSA. V was cut by 3 bases and J by 6 bases, with 13 bases left in between. This CDR3 spans 14 amino acids. For the CDR3, the DNA is TGTGCCAGCAGCTTGGGGGCCATCGGTGATACGCAGTATTTT. It codes for CASSLGAIGDTQYF. Variable domain in full (rest from reference TRBV7-2 and TRBJ2-3): GAGVSQSPSNKVTEKGKDVELRCDPISGHTALYWYRQSLGQGLEFLIYFQGNSAPDKSGLPSDRFSAERTGGSVSTLTIQRTQQEDSAVYLCASSLGAIGDTQYFGPGTRLTVL.